This T cell receptor (beta chain) was profiled in a study of cytomegalovirus exposure and HLA in healthy donors. Findings and limits, study-wide: Some V segments, TRBV6-2 and TRBV6-3 among them, were indistinguishable and were therefore excluded. Most TCR sequences were uncommon, yet certain public TCRs appeared in many donors. As a later analysis showed, several of the most significant clusters appeared to be linked to common viral pathogens. It was reported that the classifier diagnosed cytomegalovirus status with high specificity and sensitivity in both the original and validation cohorts.

The PCR had 60 Vbeta and 13 Jbeta primers. Clones were read by immunoSEQ multiplex PCR, and TCRdb kept only the in-frame ones, dropping some. The sample lists over 150,000 clones, around 80% occurring once. Germline V gives CDR1 MNHNY, CDR2 SVGAGI (reference sequence). This CDR3 is built from 12 residues. V shed 6 bases and J shed 2 bases, with 5 bases lying between them. This clone was counted between two and nine times. As yet, its antigen is unknown. The source of this sequence is a man younger than 40 in good health and CMV-seropositive. Material for sequencing was PBMCs. This chain connects TRBV6-6 to TRBJ1-5, with no clear D. CDR3 sequence (DNA): TGTGCCAGCAGCGGGGGCAATCAGCCCCAGCATTTT. Its protein is CASSGGNQPQHF.